This entry lists 8 T cell receptor beta chains sequenced from one sample in a study of blood T cell repertoires in COVID-19. Method: immunoSEQ multiplex PCR; TCRdb's copy keeps in-frame clones and lacks some. The table lists some 95,000 clones, about 80% of them singletons, with 6% to 8.5% in the top ten. Input material: peripheral blood. These TCRs come from a man aged 65 to 79 with acute or convalescent COVID-19.

The chain employs TRBV29-1 and TRBJ1-2, with unresolved D. The CDR3 has 10 residues. Germline CDR1 reads SQVTM; CDR2 reads ANQGSEA. The ends were cut back, 6 bases at V and 5 bases at J, with 7 bases in the middle. The CDR3 region is CSVFLYGYTF. In DNA, the CDR3 is TGCAGCGTCTTCCTTTATGGCTACACCTTC.

The CDR3 DNA reads TGTGCCAGCAGCTTAGATAGCGGGGTTGAGCAGTTCTTC. This sequence encodes CASSLDSGVEQFF. The chain uses TRBV7-9 and TRBJ2-1, with TRBD2 matching 8 bases. The germline CDR1 and CDR2 sequences are SEHNR and FQNEAQ (reference sequence). V shed 1 base and J 9 bases; nucleotides not matched to a gene: 2. The CDR3 runs to 13 residues.

This clone was seen a handful of times. This chain joins TRBV7-9 and TRBJ1-2; D is unclear. The germline CDR1 and CDR2 sequences are SEHNR and FQNEAQ (reference sequence). The CDR3 loop spans 16 amino acids. V was shortened by 0 bases and J by 3 bases, with 14 bases between the two germline ends. CDR3 amino acids: CASSLAQRPWDYGYTF. CDR3 bases: TGTGCCAGCAGCTTAGCGCAGCGGCCGTGGGACTATGGCTACACCTTC.

The chain joins TRBV5-1 to TRBJ1-2; 9 nucleotides match TRBD1. CDR3 size: 15 residues. CDR1 and CDR2 (germline): SGHRS, YFSETQ. The V segment lost 3 bases and the J segment 8 bases; nucleotides outside the gene matches: 11. CDR3 bases: TGCGCCAGCAGCTCTGCAGCACAGGGGGCGACCGGCTACACCTTC. It specifies CASSSAAQGATGYTF.

This clone showed up just a few times. V usage is TRBV10-2 and J usage is TRBJ1-2; 7 bases match TRBD1. Per the germline V gene, CDR1 is WSHSY and CDR2 is SAAADI. The CDR3 contains 14 residues. The junction had 7 bases not matched to a gene; V was cut back by 5 bases and J by 4 bases. The CDR3 DNA reads as TGCGCCAGCAGTATGACAGGGACCCTCTATGGCTACACCTTC. It is translated as CASSMTGTLYGYTF.

The chain combines TRBV6-1 with TRBJ2-1; 10 nucleotides agree with TRBD2. Germline assignment: CDR1 MNHNS and CDR2 SASEGT. Trimming cost V 1 base and J 8 bases; bases outside gene matches: 8. This CDR3 comprises 16 residues. The CDR3 protein is CASSEDTSGVGDEQFF. DNA for the CDR3: TGTGCCAGCAGTGAAGACACTAGCGGGGTTGGCGATGAGCAGTTCTTC.

The chain carries TRBV5-1 and TRBJ2-5; 9 nucleotides line up with TRBD1. CDR3 length equals 15 residues. Looked up from germline, CDR1 is SGHRS and CDR2 is YFSETQ. The V and J ends lost 0 bases and 3 bases, in that order; junction bases with no gene match: 3. CDR3 in amino acids: CASSLGTGEEETQYF. The DNA for the CDR3 is TGCGCCAGCAGCTTGGGGACAGGGGAGGAAGAGACCCAGTACTTC.

This clone was seen just once. The J gene is TRBJ2-7, the V gene TRBV24-1, with TRBD1 matching 8 bases. This CDR3 comprises 13 residues. Germline V lookup: CDR1 KGHDR, CDR2 SFDVKD. V lost 5 bases to trimming and J lost 13 bases; unmatched junction nucleotides: 12. The CDR3 DNA reads as TGTGCCACCAGTGCCAATAACGACAGGGGTGTCTACTTC. Its protein product is CATSANNDRGVYF.